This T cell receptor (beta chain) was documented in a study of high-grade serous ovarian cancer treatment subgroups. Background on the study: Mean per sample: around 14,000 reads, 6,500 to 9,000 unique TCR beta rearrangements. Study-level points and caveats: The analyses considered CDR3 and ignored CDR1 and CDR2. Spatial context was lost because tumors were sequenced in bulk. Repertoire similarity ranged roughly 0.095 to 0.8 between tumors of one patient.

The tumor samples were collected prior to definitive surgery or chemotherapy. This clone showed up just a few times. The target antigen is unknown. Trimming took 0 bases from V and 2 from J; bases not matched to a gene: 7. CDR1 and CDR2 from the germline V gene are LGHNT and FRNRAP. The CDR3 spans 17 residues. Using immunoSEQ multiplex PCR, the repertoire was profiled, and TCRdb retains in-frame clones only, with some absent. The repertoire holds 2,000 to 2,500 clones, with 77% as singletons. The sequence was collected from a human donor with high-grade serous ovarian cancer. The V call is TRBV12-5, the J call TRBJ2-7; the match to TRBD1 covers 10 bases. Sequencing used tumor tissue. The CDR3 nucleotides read TGTGCTAGTGGTTTGGTACGGGGACAGGGGTCGACCTACGAGCAGTACTTC. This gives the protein CASGLVRGQGSTYEQYF.